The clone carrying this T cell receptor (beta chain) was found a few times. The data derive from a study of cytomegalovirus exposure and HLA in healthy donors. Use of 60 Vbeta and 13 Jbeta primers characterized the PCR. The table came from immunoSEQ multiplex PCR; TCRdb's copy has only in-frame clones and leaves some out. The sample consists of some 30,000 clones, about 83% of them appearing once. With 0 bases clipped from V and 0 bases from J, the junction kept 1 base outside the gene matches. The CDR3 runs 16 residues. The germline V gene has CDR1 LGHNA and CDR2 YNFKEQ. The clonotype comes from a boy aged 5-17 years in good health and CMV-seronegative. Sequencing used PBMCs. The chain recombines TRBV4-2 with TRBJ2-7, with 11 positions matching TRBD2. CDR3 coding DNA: TGTGCCAGCAGCCAAGAGCTAGCGGGGGGCTCCTACGAGCAGTACTTC. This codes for CASSQELAGGSYEQYF.